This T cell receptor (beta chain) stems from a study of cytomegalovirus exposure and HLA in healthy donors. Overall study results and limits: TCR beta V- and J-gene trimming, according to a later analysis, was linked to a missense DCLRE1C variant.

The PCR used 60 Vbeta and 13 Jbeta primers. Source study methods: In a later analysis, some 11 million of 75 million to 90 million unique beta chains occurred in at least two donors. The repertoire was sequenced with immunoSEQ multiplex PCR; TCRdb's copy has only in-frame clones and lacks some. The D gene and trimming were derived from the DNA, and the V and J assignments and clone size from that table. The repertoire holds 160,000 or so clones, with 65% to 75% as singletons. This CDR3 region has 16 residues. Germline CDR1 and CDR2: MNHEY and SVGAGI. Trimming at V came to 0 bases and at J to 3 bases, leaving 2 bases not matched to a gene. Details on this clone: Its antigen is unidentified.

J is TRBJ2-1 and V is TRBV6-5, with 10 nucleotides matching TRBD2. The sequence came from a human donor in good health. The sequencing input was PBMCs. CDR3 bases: TGTGCCAGCAGTTACTCGCCTAGCGGGGGCTACAATGAGCAGTTCTTC. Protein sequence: CASSYSPSGGYNEQFF.